The present TCR beta chain was sequenced within a study of tumor-infiltrating lymphocytes in primary liver carcinoma. The template, around 520 ng total RNA, yielded TCR beta cDNA made with a constant-region primer. Three nested multiplex PCR rounds of slightly modified ARM-PCR generated TCR beta libraries. A C-beta reverse primer was combined with TRBV1-TRBV30 forward primers in the first two PCR rounds, and each round had around 11 cycles. TCRdb ran MiXCR on the multiplex PCR reads and lists one entry per CDR3 protein. The sample holds 85,000 to 100,000 distinct CDR3 sequences, about 70% seen once. RNA and DNA were co-extracted from approximately 20-30 mg of unsorted bulk tissue. Resection treated the patients' primary liver carcinoma. Germline loops: CDR1 SGHRS, CDR2 YFSETQ. The CDR3 spans 12 residues. V was pared by 7 bases and J by 7 bases, with 11 bases between.

This TCR was recovered from a man aged 35-49 years with primary liver carcinoma and hepatitis B virus infection. The chain has TRBV5-1 and TRBJ2-2; D is ambiguous. The sample taken for sequencing was tumor-adjacent normal liver tissue. The CDR3 reads CASAMRLGELFF. The DNA for the CDR3 is TGCGCCAGCGCCATGAGACTCGGGGAGCTGTTTTTT.